This T cell receptor beta chain was found in a study of regulatory T cells in long-lasting Graves disease. Study conclusions and caveats: Public clonotype sharing was higher in persistent than newly diagnosed patients. Study was limited to peripheral blood, excluding thyroid tissue.

Stated time point: persistent/refractory GD, antithyroid drugs over 5 years with positive TRAb. Extracted RNA from PBMCs served as the source of the TCR library. Building the TCR beta libraries relied on iRepertoire HTBI primers, and CDR3 regions underwent Arm-PCR. Each CDR3 protein is one row after TCRdb ran MiXCR on the multiplex PCR reads. In the table there are 650,000 to 700,000 distinct CDR3 sequences, about 30% of which are singletons. Germline assignment: CDR1 SGHAT and CDR2 FQNNGV. This CDR3 is 17 amino acids long. As for this clonotype: The antigen remains undetermined. Sequence at one end of the junction differs from germline and may be a read error.

Sample: peripheral blood mononuclear cells (PBMCs), taken when the disease was refractory, from a patient treated with antithyroid drugs. This sequence originates from a female donor with Graves disease. The chain is built from TRBV11-2 and TRBJ2-1, with TRBD2 matching 11 bases. The CDR3 nucleotides are TGTGCCAGCAGCCTAGTGGGACTAGCGGCCCAATACAATGAGCAGTCCTTC. Amino acids: CASSLVGLAAQYNEQSF.